These 2 T cell receptor beta chains were sequenced from one sample in a study of T cell changes during pregnancy in multiple sclerosis. Data came from immunoSEQ multiplex PCR; TCRdb stores just in-frame clones and leaves some out. The sample lists more than 95,000 clones, approximately 93% occurring once. The source material was peripheral blood, sampled after pregnancy. The source of these receptors is a female donor with multiple sclerosis, enrolled in a pregnancy study.

Comments on this clone: This could be a read error, since a much larger clone is one nucleotide away. This chain links TRBV6-6 with TRBJ1-2; D is unclear. The CDR3 extends over 12 amino acids. Germline CDR1 MNHNY, CDR2 SVGAGI (reference sequence). The ends were cut back, 6 bases at V and 2 bases at J, with 7 bases in the middle. In nucleotides, the CDR3 is TGTGCCAGCAGCTCGGGGAACTATGGCTACACCTTC. It specifies CASSSGNYGYTF.

The chain couples TRBV29-1 to TRBJ2-3, with 8 positions matching TRBD1. The ends lost 0 bases at V and 5 bases at J; junction bases unmatched: 4. The CDR3 covers 14 residues. Germline V gene data show CDR1 as SQVTM and CDR2 as ANQGSEA. The chain's CDR3 is CSVEEQGVVDTQYF. CDR3 DNA: TGCAGCGTTGAAGAACAGGGGGTGGTAGATACGCAGTATTTT.